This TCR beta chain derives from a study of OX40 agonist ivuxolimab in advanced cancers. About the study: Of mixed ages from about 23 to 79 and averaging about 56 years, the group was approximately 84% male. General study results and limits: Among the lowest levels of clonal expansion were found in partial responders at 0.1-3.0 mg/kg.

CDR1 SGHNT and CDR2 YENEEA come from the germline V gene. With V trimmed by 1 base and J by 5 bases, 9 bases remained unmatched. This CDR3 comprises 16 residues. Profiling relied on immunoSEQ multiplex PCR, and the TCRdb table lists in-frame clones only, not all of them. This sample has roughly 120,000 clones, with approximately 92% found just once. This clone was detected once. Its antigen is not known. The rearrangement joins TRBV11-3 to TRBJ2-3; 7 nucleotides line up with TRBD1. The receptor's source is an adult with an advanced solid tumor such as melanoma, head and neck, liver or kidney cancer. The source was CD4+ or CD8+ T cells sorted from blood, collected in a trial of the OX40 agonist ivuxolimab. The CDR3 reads CASSLGADRAIDTQYF. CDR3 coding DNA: TGTGCCAGCAGCTTAGGGGCCGACAGGGCTATAGATACGCAGTATTTT. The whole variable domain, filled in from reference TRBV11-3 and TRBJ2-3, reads EAGVVQSPRYKIIEKKQPVAFWCNPISGHNTLYWYLQNLGQGPELLIRYENEEAVDDSQLPKDRFSAERLKGVDSTLKIQPAELGDSAVYLCASSLGADRAIDTQYFGPGTRLTVL.